The present entry profiles one T cell receptor (beta chain) with its context. Its antigen remains unidentified. No base qualities exist here, and no much larger clone lies one base off it. The data are from a study of PD-1 blockade in classical Hodgkin lymphoma (dated by TCRdb to the early 2020s). About the full investigation: Nivolumab dosing was 3 mg/kg intravenously every 2 weeks, continuing until either disease progression or unacceptable toxicity. The study used TCR beta sequencing and CyTOF to define a peripheral blood immune signature of response to PD-1 blockade in classical Hodgkin lymphoma. Findings and caveats that apply to the study as a whole: Baseline TCR diversity was reported as lower in newly diagnosed patients than in healthy donors, and lower still in relapsed/refractory patients. Lower diversity was observed in patients in whom nivolumab was started less than 1 year after ASCT, and these patients were excluded from later analyses so that confounding by immune reconstitution would be avoided. Trial patients achieving complete response had baseline diversity similar to newly diagnosed patients, whereas partial responders and progressors had significantly lower diversity. A significant rise by C4D1 was seen in CD4+ but not CD8+ TCR diversity (p=0.0027 vs p=0.16), with the rise being most apparent in complete responders (p=0.02). Only a single clinical trial cohort was studied, and what caused the repertoire differences, possibly disease activity or prior therapy, remained undefined.

Read against the paper, the sample's time point label means: cycle 4 day 1 (C4D1), after more than five weeks of nivolumab. Every trial patient had relapsed following autologous stem cell transplantation, and prior brentuximab vedotin exposure was what differed among cohorts A, B and C. The trial cohort comprised around 60 patients with relapsed/refractory classical Hodgkin lymphoma whose best overall responses were complete response, partial response or progressive disease. Trial patients were treated with single-agent nivolumab in the multi-cohort phase II CheckMate 205 trial. An independent review committee assessed best overall response using the 2007 International Working Group response criteria. Trial PBMCs were collected just before the start of nivolumab (C1D1) and during therapy at cycle 2 day 1 and cycle 4 day 1. Peripheral blood was collected in 8 mL Vacutainer Cell Preparation Tubes, from which PBMCs were isolated by centrifugation and then cryopreserved.

V was cut back by 4 bases and J by 8 bases, leaving a gap of 21 bases between them. From cysteine to phenylalanine, the CDR3 is 16 amino acids long. The entry retains the CDR3 DNA only, 48 bases that are in frame from base 1. Based on the germline V gene (reference sequence), the CDR1 and CDR2 sequences are LNHDA and SQIVND. The Qiagen DNeasy kit was used to extract genomic DNA both from unsorted PBMCs and from the negatively selected CD4+ and CD8+ fractions. TCR beta CDR3 regions were subjected to amplification by immunoSEQ multiplex PCR with primers that anneal to V and J segments. A synthetic immune receptor repertoire was used to minimize amplification bias, and remaining bias was computationally removed after sequencing. The paper's data handling went like this. Custom Python scripts were used to quantify repertoire diversity as the Shannon entropy index. Unsorted, CD4+ and CD8+ repertoires were analyzed separately, except for combined analyses in which CD4+ and CD8+ sequences were merged in silico. Clonal expansion was defined as a frequency increase of at least 2-fold after treatment compared with C1D1, and clones undetected at baseline were assigned a pseudocount of 0.5. Clones with 0 or 1 copy at C1D1 were classified as singleton clones, and clones with 2 or more copies were classified as non-singleton clones. Clones expanded in unsorted samples were labelled as CD4+, CD8+ or unknown by matching protein sequences in sorted samples from the same patient. Wilcoxon tests on paired samples were used to test diversity changes from C1D1 to C4D1. Sourced from immuneACCESS, this table was stored by TCRdb with only in-frame sequences that have V and J called. A share of the clones is absent; for the studies checked, an unresolved V gene accounts for under half, and the remainder has no known explanation. That table supplies the V and J calls and clone size; D and trimming were determined from the DNA. This sample comprises tens of thousands of clones, 78% of them detected only once. The top ten clones comprise over 8% of the sample.

The clonotype was recovered from a human donor with classical Hodgkin lymphoma. The sequence joins TRBV19 to TRBJ2-1; the D element could tentatively be TRBD1 or TRBD2, as 6 bases agree for each. The sample here was peripheral blood mononuclear cells (PBMCs), taken before the fourth cycle of nivolumab. The CDR3 amino acid sequence is: CASSSGVGGEWDEQFF. The DNA is as follows: TGTGCCAGTAGTAGTGGTGTGGGGGGCGAGTGGGATGAGCAGTTCTTC.